This paragraph covers one T cell receptor beta chain sequence. Its antigen remains unidentified. The sample originates from a study of monozygotic twins with inflammatory bowel disease. Regarding the study as a whole: Healthy co-twins showed greater TCRbeta diversity (inverse Simpson) than IBD patients. Data gave no support to a single strong signal or clonotype associated with IBD. Between concordant and discordant twins, repertoire similarity failed to differ, a result that limited power may explain.

The template switching step added UMIs that contained a 6-nucleotide sample barcode. TCRdb re-called the 5' RACE reads and catalogs CDR3 proteins one per entry, DNA excluded. The sample has some 450,000 distinct CDR3 sequences. The CDR3 is made up of 15 amino acids. CDR1 and CDR2 from the germline V gene are SGHVS and FNYEAQ. This sequence was found in a human donor with ulcerative colitis or Crohn's disease, or a healthy co-twin of an affected twin (not recorded which). The chain is built from TRBV7-6 and TRBJ1-4; with no DNA, the TCRdb D assignment of TRBD1 cannot be verified. The sequencing input was blood. CDR3 loop: CASRDRGATNEKLFF.